This TCR beta chain was sequenced during a study of graft-versus-host responses after intestinal transplantation. Broader study findings: Elevated graft-versus-host to host-versus-graft clonal ratios in allografts were recorded for patients with graft-donor T cell macrochimerism.

Responders (about 200,000, CFSE-labeled) were co-plated with about 200,000 irradiated, violet-dye-labeled stimulators. Here immunoSEQ multiplex PCR was the method, and the copy in TCRdb shows in-frame clones only, minus some. This sample has about 21,000 clones, with around 54% found just once. V was pared by 6 bases and J by 1 base, with 9 bases between. The CDR3 consists of 13 residues. Germline loops: CDR1 MNHEY, CDR2 SVGAGI. The material sequenced was alloreactive CD4+ T cells from a mixed lymphocyte reaction culture, taken before intestinal transplant. Subset meaning: CFSE-low proliferating T cells sorted from roughly 6-day pre-transplant mixed lymphocyte reaction (GvH or HvG direction). This rearrangement joins TRBV6-5 to TRBJ1-1, with D tentatively TRBD1 (5 bases). The receptor comes from a human patient who received an intestinal transplant. CDR3 region: CASRGTGNTEAFF. The CDR3 DNA follows: TGTGCCAGCAGGGGAACAGGGAACACTGAAGCTTTCTTT.